This T cell receptor (beta chain) was documented in a study of shared clonotypes between healthy human individuals. Study information: Aged 18 to 49, the donors were two women and a few men. Study observations and caveats: Estimated clonotype richness was generally higher in naive than memory subsets.

Concerning this clone: Its matching antigen is unknown.

Donation came from healthy HIV-negative adults that had no recent acute infections or vaccinations. TCRdb's copy holds only in-frame clones and misses some; the assay was immunoSEQ multiplex PCR. Seen here are about 1.5 million clones, roughly 96% observed once, and the top ten hold 1.2%. Germline V gives CDR1 SEHNR, CDR2 FQNEAQ (reference sequence). This CDR3 spans 16 amino acids. V was clipped by 5 bases and J by 1 base; unmatched bases: 7. Material for sequencing was naive CD4+ T cells sorted from blood. Subset given: CD45RA+ positively selected. The chain links TRBV7-9 to TRBJ2-1; TRBD1 agrees at 8 bases. This TCR derives from a man in his thirties or forties in good health. The CDR3 is CASSGPQGASYNEQFF. As DNA, the CDR3 is TGTGCCAGCAGCGGACCCCAGGGGGCGTCCTACAATGAGCAGTTCTTC.